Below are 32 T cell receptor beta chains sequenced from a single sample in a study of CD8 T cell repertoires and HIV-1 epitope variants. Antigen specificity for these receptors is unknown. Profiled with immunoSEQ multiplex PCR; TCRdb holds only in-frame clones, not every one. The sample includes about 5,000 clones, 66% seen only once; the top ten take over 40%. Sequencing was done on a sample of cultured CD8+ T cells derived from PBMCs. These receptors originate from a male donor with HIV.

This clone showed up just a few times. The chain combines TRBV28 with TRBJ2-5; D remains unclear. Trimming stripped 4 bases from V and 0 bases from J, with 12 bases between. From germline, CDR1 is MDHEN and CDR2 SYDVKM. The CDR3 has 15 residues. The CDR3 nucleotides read TGTGCCAGCAGTTCCGTCGACCGAGACCAAGAGACCCAGTACTTC. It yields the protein CASSSVDRDQETQYF.

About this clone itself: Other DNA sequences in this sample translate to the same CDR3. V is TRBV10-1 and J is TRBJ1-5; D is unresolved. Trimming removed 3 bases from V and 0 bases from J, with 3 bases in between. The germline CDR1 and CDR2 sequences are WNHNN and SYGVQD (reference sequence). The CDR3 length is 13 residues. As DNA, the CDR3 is TGCGCCAGCAGTGACTATAGCAATCAGCCCCAGCATTTT. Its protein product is CASSDYSNQPQHF.

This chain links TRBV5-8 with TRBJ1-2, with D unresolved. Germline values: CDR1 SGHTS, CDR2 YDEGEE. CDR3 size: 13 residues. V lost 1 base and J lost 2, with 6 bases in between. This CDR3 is CASSLLNNYGYTF. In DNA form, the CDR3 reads TGTGCCAGCAGCTTGCTAAACAACTATGGCTACACCTTC.

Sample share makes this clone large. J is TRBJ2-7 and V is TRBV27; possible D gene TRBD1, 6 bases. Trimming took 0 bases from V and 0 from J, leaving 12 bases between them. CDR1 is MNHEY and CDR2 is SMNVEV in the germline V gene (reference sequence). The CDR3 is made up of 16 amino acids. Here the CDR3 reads CASSLSQGTLSYEQYF. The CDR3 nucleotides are TGTGCCAGCAGTTTATCACAGGGAACCCTCTCCTACGAGCAGTACTTC.

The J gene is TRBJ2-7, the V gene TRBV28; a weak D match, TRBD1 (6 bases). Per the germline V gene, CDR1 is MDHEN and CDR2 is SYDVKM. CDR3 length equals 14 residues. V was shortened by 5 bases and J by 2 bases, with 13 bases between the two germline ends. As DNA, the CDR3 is TGTGCCAGCAGTGCCGGGACAAACCCCTACGAGCAGTACTTC. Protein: CASSAGTNPYEQYF.

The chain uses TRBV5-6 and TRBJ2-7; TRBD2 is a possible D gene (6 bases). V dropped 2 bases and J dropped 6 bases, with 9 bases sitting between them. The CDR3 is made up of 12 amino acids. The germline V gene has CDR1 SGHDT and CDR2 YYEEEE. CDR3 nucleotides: TGTGCCAGCAGCTTACGAGCGGGCGAGCAGTACTTC. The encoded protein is CASSLRAGEQYF.

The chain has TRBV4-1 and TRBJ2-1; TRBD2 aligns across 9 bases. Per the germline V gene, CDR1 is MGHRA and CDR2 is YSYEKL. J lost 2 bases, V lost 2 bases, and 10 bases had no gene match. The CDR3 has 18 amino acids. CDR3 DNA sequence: TGCGCCAGCAGCCAAAACCTAGCGGGAAGGTTGACCTACAATGAGCAGTTCTTC. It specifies CASSQNLAGRLTYNEQFF.

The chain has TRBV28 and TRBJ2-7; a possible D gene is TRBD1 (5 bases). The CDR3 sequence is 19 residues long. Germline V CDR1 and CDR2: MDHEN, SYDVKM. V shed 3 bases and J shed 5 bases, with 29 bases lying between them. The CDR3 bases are TGTGCCAGCAGTTTCCCCACCCCAGGCGGAAGGGGTCCCATGCACGAGCAGTACTTC. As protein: CASSFPTPGGRGPMHEQYF. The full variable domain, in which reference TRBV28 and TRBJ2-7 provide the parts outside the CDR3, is DVKVTQSSRYLVKRTGEKVFLECVQDMDHENMFWYRQDPGLGLRLIYFSYDVKMKEKGDIPEGYSVSREKKERFSLILESASTNQTSMYLCASSFPTPGGRGPMHEQYFGPGTRLTVT.

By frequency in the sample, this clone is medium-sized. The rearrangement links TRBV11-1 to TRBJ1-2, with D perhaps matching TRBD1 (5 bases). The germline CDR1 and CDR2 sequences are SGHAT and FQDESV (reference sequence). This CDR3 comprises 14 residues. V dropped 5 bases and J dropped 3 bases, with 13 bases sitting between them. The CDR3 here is CASSPGTSDYGYTF. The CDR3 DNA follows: TGTGCCAGCAGCCCTGGGACTTCTGACTATGGCTACACCTTC.

DNA for the CDR3: TGTGCCAGCGGAGGTTGGCTAGCGGCCGACAATGAGCAGTTCTTC. Encoded protein: CASGGWLAADNEQFF. The gene calls are TRBV25-1 and TRBJ2-1; TRBD2 matches at 7 bases. Looked up from germline, CDR1 is MGHDK and CDR2 is SYGVNS. V was pared by 8 bases and J by 5 bases, with 12 bases of the junction left unmatched. The CDR3 is 15 amino acids. The full variable domain, completed using reference TRBV25-1 and TRBJ2-1, is EADIYQTPRYLVIGTGKKITLECSQTMGHDKMYWYQQDPGMELHLIHYSYGVNSTEKGDLSSESTVSRIRTEHFPLTLESARPSHTSQYLCASGGWLAADNEQFFGPGTRLTVL.

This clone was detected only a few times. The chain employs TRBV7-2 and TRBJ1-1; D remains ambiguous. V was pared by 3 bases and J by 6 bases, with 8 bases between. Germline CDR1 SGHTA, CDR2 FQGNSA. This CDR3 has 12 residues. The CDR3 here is CASSLGNPEAFF. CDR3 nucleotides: TGTGCCAGCAGCTTGGGTAACCCTGAAGCTTTCTTT.

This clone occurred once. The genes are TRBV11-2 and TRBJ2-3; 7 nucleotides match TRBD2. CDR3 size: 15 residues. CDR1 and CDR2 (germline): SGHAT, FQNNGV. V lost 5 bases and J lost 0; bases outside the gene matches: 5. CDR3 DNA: TGTGCCAGCAGCCGAGCCGGGGGGAGCACAGATACGCAGTATTTT. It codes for CASSRAGGSTDTQYF.

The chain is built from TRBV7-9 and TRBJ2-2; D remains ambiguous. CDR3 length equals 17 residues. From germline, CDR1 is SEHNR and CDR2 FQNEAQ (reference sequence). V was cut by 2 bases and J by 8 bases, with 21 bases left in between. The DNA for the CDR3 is TGTGCCAGCAGCTTAACCCCACGGCAGAAACACGTTGGGGAGCTGTTTTTT. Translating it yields CASSLTPRQKHVGELFF.

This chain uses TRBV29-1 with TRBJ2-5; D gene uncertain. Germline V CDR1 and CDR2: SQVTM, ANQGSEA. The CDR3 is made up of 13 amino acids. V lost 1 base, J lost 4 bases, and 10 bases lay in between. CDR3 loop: CSVEAPGVETQYF. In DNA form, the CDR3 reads TGCAGCGTTGAAGCCCCTGGGGTAGAGACCCAGTACTTC.

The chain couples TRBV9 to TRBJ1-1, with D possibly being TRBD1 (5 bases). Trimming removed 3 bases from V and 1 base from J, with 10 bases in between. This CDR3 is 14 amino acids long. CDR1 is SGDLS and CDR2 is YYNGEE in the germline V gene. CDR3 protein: CASSETATNTEAFF. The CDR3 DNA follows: TGTGCCAGCAGCGAGACAGCGACGAACACTGAAGCTTTCTTT.

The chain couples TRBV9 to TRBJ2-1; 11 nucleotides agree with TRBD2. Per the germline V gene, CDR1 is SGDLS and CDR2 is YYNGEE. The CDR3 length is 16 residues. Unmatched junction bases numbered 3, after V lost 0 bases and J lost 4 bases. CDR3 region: CASSVEVAGGYNEQFF. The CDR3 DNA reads TGTGCCAGCAGCGTAGAGGTAGCGGGGGGGTACAATGAGCAGTTCTTC.

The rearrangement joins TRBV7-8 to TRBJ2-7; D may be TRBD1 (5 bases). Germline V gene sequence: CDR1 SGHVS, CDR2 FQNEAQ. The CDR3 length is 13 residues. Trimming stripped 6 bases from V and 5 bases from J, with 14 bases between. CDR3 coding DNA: TGTGCCAGCAGTATTAAAGGGGCCGACGAGCAGTACTTC. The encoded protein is CASSIKGADEQYF.

CDR3 loop: CARTGTGPYEQYF. The CDR3 region has the DNA TGTGCCAGAACTGGGACAGGGCCCTACGAGCAGTACTTC. The chain links TRBV2 to TRBJ2-7; the match to TRBD1 covers 9 bases. This CDR3 contains 13 residues. V trimming: 9 bases; J trimming: 2 bases; junction bases outside the gene matches: 5. Germline assignment: CDR1 SNHLY and CDR2 FYNNEI.

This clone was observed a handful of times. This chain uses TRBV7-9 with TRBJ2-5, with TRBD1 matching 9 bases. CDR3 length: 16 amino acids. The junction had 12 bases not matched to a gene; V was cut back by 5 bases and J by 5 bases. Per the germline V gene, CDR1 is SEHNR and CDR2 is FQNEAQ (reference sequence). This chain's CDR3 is CASSPLPGQGEETQYF. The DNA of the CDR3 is TGTGCCAGCAGCCCCCTCCCGGGACAGGGAGAGGAGACCCAGTACTTC.

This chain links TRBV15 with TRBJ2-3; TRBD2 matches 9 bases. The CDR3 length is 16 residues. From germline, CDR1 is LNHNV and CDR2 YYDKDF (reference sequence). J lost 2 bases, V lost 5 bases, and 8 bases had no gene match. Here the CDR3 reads CATSSSLAGLTDTQYF. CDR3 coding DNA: TGTGCCACCAGCTCCTCCCTAGCGGGGCTCACAGATACGCAGTATTTT.

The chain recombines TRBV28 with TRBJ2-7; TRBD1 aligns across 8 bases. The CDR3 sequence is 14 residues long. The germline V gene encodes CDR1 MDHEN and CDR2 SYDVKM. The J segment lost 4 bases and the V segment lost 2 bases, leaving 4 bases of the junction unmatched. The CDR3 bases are TGTGCCAGCAGTTTAGGACAGGGCATTTACGAGCAGTACTTC. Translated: CASSLGQGIYEQYF. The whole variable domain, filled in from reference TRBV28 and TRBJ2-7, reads DVKVTQSSRYLVKRTGEKVFLECVQDMDHENMFWYRQDPGLGLRLIYFSYDVKMKEKGDIPEGYSVSREKKERFSLILESASTNQTSMYLCASSLGQGIYEQYFGPGTRLTVT.

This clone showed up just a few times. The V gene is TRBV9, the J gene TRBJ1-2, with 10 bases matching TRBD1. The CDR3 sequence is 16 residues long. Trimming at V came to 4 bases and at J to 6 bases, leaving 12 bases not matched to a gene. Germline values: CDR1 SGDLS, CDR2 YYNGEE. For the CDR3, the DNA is TGTGCCAGCAGCCCACGTCATGGGGACAGGGGAGATGGCTACACCTTC. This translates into CASSPRHGDRGDGYTF.

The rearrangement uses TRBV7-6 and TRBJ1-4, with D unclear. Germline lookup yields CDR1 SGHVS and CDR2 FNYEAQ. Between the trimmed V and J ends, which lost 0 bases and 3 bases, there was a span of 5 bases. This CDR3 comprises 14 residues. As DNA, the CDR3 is TGTGCCAGCAGCTTAGCAGGGTCTAATGAAAAACTGTTTTTT. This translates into CASSLAGSNEKLFF.

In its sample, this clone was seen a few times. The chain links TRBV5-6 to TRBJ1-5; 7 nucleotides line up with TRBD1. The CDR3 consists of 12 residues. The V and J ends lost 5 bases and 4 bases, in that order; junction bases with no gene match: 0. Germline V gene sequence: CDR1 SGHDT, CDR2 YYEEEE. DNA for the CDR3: TGTGCCAGCAGACAGGGGAATCAGCCCCAGCATTTT. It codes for CASRQGNQPQHF.

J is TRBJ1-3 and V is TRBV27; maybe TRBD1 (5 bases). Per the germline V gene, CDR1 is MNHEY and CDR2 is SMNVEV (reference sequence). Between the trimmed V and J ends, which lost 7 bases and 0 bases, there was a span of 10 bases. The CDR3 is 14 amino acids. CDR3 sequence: CASMGTSSGNTIYF. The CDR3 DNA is TGTGCCAGCATGGGGACGAGCTCTGGAAACACCATATATTTT.

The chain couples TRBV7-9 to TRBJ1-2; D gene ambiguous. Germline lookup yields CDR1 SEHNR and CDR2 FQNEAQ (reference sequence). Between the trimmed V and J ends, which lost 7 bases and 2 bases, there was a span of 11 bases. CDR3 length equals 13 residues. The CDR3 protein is CASTFLGNYGYTF. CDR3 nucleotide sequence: TGTGCCAGCACCTTCCTCGGGAACTATGGCTACACCTTC.

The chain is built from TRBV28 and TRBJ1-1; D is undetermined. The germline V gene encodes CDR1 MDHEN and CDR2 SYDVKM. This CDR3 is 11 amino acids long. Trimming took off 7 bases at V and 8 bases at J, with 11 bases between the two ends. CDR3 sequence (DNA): TGTGCCAGCATTAATGCCGTCGAAGCTTTCTTT. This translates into CASINAVEAFF.

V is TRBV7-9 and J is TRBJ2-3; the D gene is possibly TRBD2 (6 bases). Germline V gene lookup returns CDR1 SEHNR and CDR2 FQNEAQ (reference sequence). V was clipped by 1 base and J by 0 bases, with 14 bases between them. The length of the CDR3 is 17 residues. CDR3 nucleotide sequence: TGTGCCAGCAGCTTAGACACGGCGGGACCTAGCACAGATACGCAGTATTTT. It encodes CASSLDTAGPSTDTQYF.

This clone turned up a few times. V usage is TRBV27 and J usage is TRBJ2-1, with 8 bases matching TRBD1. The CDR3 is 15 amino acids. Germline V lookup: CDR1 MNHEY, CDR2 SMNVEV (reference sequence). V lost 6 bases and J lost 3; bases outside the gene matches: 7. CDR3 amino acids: CASSLEGTGYNEQFF. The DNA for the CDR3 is TGTGCCAGCAGCTTAGAAGGGACAGGCTACAATGAGCAGTTCTTC.

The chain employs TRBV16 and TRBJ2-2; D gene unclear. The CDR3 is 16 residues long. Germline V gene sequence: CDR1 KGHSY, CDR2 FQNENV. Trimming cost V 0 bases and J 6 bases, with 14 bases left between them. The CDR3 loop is CASSQSKSRAAGELFF. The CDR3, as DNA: TGTGCCAGCAGCCAATCAAAGTCCCGGGCCGCCGGGGAGCTGTTTTTT. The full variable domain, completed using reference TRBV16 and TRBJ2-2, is GEEVAQTPKHLVRGEGQKAKLYCAPIKGHSYVFWYQQVLKNEFKFLISFQNENVFDETGMPKERFSAKCLPNSPCSLEIQATKLEDSAVYFCASSQSKSRAAGELFFGEGSRLTVL.

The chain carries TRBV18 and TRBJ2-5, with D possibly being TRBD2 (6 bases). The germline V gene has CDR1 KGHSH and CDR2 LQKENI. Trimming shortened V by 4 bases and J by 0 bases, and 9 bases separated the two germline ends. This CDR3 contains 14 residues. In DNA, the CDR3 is TGTGCCAGCTCACTGGGGGGAGACCAAGAGACCCAGTACTTC. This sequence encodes CASSLGGDQETQYF.

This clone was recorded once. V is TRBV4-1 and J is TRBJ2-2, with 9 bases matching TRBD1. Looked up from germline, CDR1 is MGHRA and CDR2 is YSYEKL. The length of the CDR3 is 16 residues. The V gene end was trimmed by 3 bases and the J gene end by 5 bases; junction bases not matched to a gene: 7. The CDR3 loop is CASSHSDRGGTGELFF. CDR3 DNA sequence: TGCGCCAGCAGCCACTCGGACAGGGGAGGGACCGGGGAGCTGTTTTTT.